What follows are 6 T cell receptor beta chains derived from one specimen sequenced in a study of T cells after yellow fever vaccination. TCRdb independently ran MiXCR on the 5' RACE reads; one entry per CDR3 protein. The sample has around 590,000 distinct CDR3 sequences; roughly an eighth are singletons. The sample was PBMCs, taken on the day of the yellow fever booster vaccination. The receptors derive from a man aged 30 to 45 who received the YFV17D yellow fever vaccine.

This clonotype appeared a few times. This chain uses TRBV10-3 with TRBJ2-1; a possible D gene is TRBD1 (6 bases). Trimming left V 9 bases short and J 5 bases short, with 11 bases between. CDR3 size: 12 residues. CDR1 and CDR2 (germline): ENHRY, SYGVKD. Here the CDR3 DNA reads TGTGCCATGGGGCGGACAGACAATGAGCAGTTCTTC. As protein: CAMGRTDNEQFF.

The V and J genes are TRBV10-1 and TRBJ2-3; tentatively, D is TRBD2 (6 bases). CDR1 is WNHNN, CDR2 SYGVQD, per germline (reference sequence). This CDR3 is built from 15 residues. Between the trimmed V and J ends, which lost 3 bases and 4 bases, there was a span of 14 bases. This chain's CDR3 is CASSDGGGGPDTQYF. The CDR3 nucleotides read TGCGCCAGCAGTGACGGGGGAGGAGGGCCAGATACGCAGTATTTT.

The sample holds a few counts of this clonotype. The chain has TRBV4-3 and TRBJ1-3, with D possibly TRBD1 on 6 matching bases. V dropped 0 bases and J dropped 3 bases, with 15 bases sitting between them. There are 17 residues in the CDR3. Looked up from germline, CDR1 is LGHNA and CDR2 is YSLEER. For the CDR3, the DNA is TGCGCCAGCAGCCAAGATGATTGGACAGTTAGTGGAAACACCATATATTTT. Its translation is CASSQDDWTVSGNTIYF.

This clonotype appeared a few times. The chain is built from TRBV9 and TRBJ2-5; TRBD2 matches at 7 bases. With V trimmed by 7 bases and J by 5 bases, 17 bases remained unmatched. The germline CDR1 and CDR2 sequences are SGDLS and YYNGEE. This CDR3 contains 16 residues. The CDR3 nucleotides are TGTGCCAGCGGGGCTAGCGGAACCCACCGGGGGGAGACCCAGTACTTC. Its protein is CASGASGTHRGETQYF.

In this sample, this clonotype turned up a few times. The rearrangement links TRBV5-8 to TRBJ2-2, with 9 bases matching TRBD1. CDR1 is SGHTS and CDR2 is YDEGEE in the germline V gene. The CDR3 runs 15 residues. With V trimmed by 0 bases and J by 9 bases, 6 bases remained unmatched. The CDR3 DNA is TGTGCCAGCAGCTTGGCAAGGACAGGGGCCCGGGAGCTGTTTTTT. Protein sequence: CASSLARTGARELFF.

This clonotype was counted only a few times. The V and J genes are TRBV7-2 and TRBJ2-1; TRBD2 matches at 8 bases. This CDR3 comprises 13 residues. Germline V lookup: CDR1 SGHTA, CDR2 FQGNSA. The J segment lost 5 bases and the V segment lost 5 bases, leaving 2 bases of the junction unmatched. The CDR3 spells CASSGGLDNEQFF. CDR3 in DNA: TGTGCCAGCAGCGGGGGACTAGACAATGAGCAGTTCTTC.